The clone carrying this TCR beta chain has at least ten counts. The data were obtained in a study of read filtering for tumor transcriptome and immune sequencing. Study as a whole: RNA-seq yielded only about 75 to 1,400 TCR reads, IR-seq about 4 to 10.27 million.

The library was built from 400 ng RNA with molecular barcoded adaptors for alpha/delta and beta/gamma chains. TCRdb re-derived calls from the reads in MiXCR, one entry per CDR3 protein. The repertoire holds roughly 60,000 distinct CDR3 sequences, with approximately 22% as singletons. The receptor's source is a donor at least 40 years old with multiple myeloma. Material for sequencing was a population of CD138-negative cells sorted from bone marrow.

CDR3 residues: CASSLRGQATGELFF. CDR3 DNA: TGTGCCAGCAGCCTACGGGGACAGGCCACCGGGGAGCTGTTTTTT. The rearrangement uses TRBV3-1 and TRBJ2-2, with 8 bases fitting TRBD1. Germline CDR1 is LGHDT and CDR2 is YNNKEL (reference sequence). This CDR3 has 15 amino acids. The ends lost 4 bases at V and 4 bases at J; junction bases unmatched: 5.